A selection of T cell receptor beta chains follows, all from one sample in a study of T cells in Graves' hyperthyroidism and ophthalmopathy. One entry per CDR3 protein, called by TCRdb with MiXCR from the multiplex PCR reads. The table shows roughly 600,000 distinct CDR3 sequences, with about 14% occurring only once. The specimen was blood. These TCRs come from a woman between 45 and 60 years old with Graves' ophthalmopathy. Each CDR3 is given with its conserved first and last residue. The D gene is left open where the match is weak. Only some rows state a clone size, as once, few, many or a class for expanded clones.

clone size	V gene	D gene	J gene	CDR3 protein	CDR3 DNA
many	TRBV4-3	NA	TRBJ2-7	CASSQSSVRGGEQYF	TGCGCCAGCAGCCAATCCTCGGTTCGTGGCGGCGAGCAGTACTTC
many	TRBV5-1	TRBD1	TRBJ2-7	CASRTTGGYEQYF	TGCGCCAGCAGAACCACAGGGGGCTACGAGCAGTACTTC
NA	TRBV20-1	NA	TRBJ1-2	CSARDRVDWGYTF	TGCAGTGCTAGAGACCGGGTCGACTGGGGCTACACCTTC
many	TRBV12-5	NA	TRBJ2-5	CASGLGRQKQETQYF	TGTGCTAGTGGTTTGGGAAGACAAAAACAAGAGACCCAGTACTTC
NA	TRBV20-1	NA	TRBJ2-1	CSASAPRTPASSYNEQFF	TGCAGTGCTAGTGCCCCCAGAACCCCGGCTAGCTCCTACAATGAGCAGTTCTTC
few	TRBV5-5	TRBD1	TRBJ1-2	CASSIDRVGYTF	TGTGCCAGCAGCATTGACAGGGTGGGCTACACCTTC
many	TRBV6-1	TRBD2	TRBJ2-1	CASRGTSSEQFF	TGTGCCAGCAGAGGGACTAGCAGTGAGCAGTTCTTC
NA	TRBV19	TRBD2	TRBJ2-1	CASSMAIAGVRNEQFF	TGTGCCAGTAGTATGGCGATAGCGGGAGTAAGGAATGAGCAGTTCTTC
many	TRBV7-2	NA	TRBJ2-1	CASSLRQKIYEQFF	TGTGCCAGCAGCTTAAGGCAAAAGATATACGAGCAGTTCTTC
NA	TRBV29-1	TRBD2	TRBJ2-7	CSVRKREGPYEQYF	TGCAGCGTTAGAAAGCGGGAGGGTCCTTACGAGCAGTACTTC
NA	TRBV19	NA	TRBJ2-2	CASRLMDRYTGELFF	TGTGCCAGTAGGCTAATGGACAGATACACCGGGGAGCTGTTTTTT
many	TRBV30	NA	TRBJ1-5	CAWSVGGDQPQHF	TGTGCCTGGAGTGTTGGGGGCGATCAGCCCCAGCATTTT
many	TRBV7-2	TRBD2	TRBJ2-1	CASSLVSVAGRAENEQFF	TGTGCCAGCAGCTTAGTATCAGTGGCGGGGAGGGCCGAAAATGAGCAGTTCTTC
many	TRBV10-3	NA	TRBJ2-7	CAISESGGGDYEQYF	TGTGCCATCAGTGAGTCTGGAGGGGGGGACTACGAGCAGTACTTC
many	TRBV7-7	NA	TRBJ2-5	CASSRTGWQTQYF	TGTGCTAGCAGCCGCACAGGGTGGCAGACCCAGTACTTC
NA	TRBV6-1	TRBD2	TRBJ2-5	CASSQNPPLAGAGETQYF	TGTGCCAGCAGCCAAAATCCCCCTCTAGCGGGAGCGGGAGAGACCCAGTACTTC
many	TRBV6-1	NA	TRBJ2-5	CASSWTRGRETQYF	TGTGCCAGCAGTTGGACCAGAGGAAGAGAGACCCAGTACTTC
few	TRBV4-3	TRBD2	TRBJ2-1	CASSQRLAGDDEQFF	TGCGCCAGCAGCCAAAGACTAGCGGGAGACGATGAGCAGTTCTTC
once	TRBV4-3	NA	TRBJ1-2	CASSQELAATNYGYTF	TGCGCCAGCAGCCAAGAACTGGCAGCTACTAACTATGGCTACACCTTC
many	TRBV6-2/TRBV6-3	NA	TRBJ1-1	CASSYLREETEAFF	TGTGCCAGCAGTTACCTCAGGGAGGAGACTGAAGCTTTCTTT
few	TRBV14	NA	TRBJ2-7	CASSQARGGGAFRYEQYF	TGTGCCAGCAGCCAAGCTCGGGGAGGGGGCGCTTTCAGGTACGAGCAGTACTTC
NA	TRBV12-3/TRBV12-4	NA	TRBJ1-2	CASSLPGFNYGYTF	TGTGCCAGCAGTTTACCAGGGTTTAACTATGGCTACACCTTC
many	TRBV28	NA	TRBJ2-7	CASSSAGTKSYEQYF	TGTGCCAGCAGTTCAGCCGGGACAAAATCCTACGAGCAGTACTTC
NA	TRBV20-1	TRBD2	TRBJ2-7	CSASTIREDFYEQYF	TGCAGTGCCAGTACCATCCGGGAGGACTTCTACGAGCAGTACTTC
many	TRBV12-3/TRBV12-4	TRBD1	TRBJ1-1	CASSPFYRGGTPEAFF	TGTGCCAGCAGCCCCTTTTACAGGGGAGGAACTCCTGAAGCTTTCTTT
many	TRBV30	NA	TRBJ2-1	CAWSVKQEQFF	TGTGCCTGGAGTGTAAAACAGGAGCAGTTCTTC
NA	TRBV20-1	TRBD1	TRBJ2-7	CSARALTGKNYEQYF	TGCAGTGCTAGAGCTCTGACAGGGAAAAACTACGAGCAGTACTTC
many	TRBV2	TRBD2	TRBJ2-7	CASSQPGLAGAGYEQYF	TGTGCCAGCAGTCAACCGGGACTAGCGGGAGCTGGGTACGAGCAGTACTTC
few	TRBV20-1	NA	TRBJ2-2	CSARGIGTGELFF	TGCAGTGCTAGAGGGATTGGCACCGGGGAGCTGTTTTTT
few	TRBV19	TRBD2	TRBJ2-7	CASSTSSGRVEQYF	TGTGCCAGTAGTACCTCAAGCGGGAGGGTCGAGCAGTACTTC
many	TRBV5-1	NA	TRBJ2-3	CASSTWGGTGTDTQYF	TGCGCCAGCAGCACGTGGGGCGGGACGGGGACAGATACGCAGTATTTT
many	TRBV27	NA	TRBJ2-7	CASSRLGRDHDEQYF	TGTGCCAGCAGTCGACTGGGCCGAGATCACGACGAGCAGTACTTC
NA	TRBV6-5	NA	TRBJ1-6	CASSYVLGYNSPLHF	TGTGCCAGCAGTTACGTGTTGGGCTATAATTCACCCCTCCACTTT
few	TRBV6-1	TRBD1	TRBJ1-2	CASSRTGVDYGYTF	TGTGCCAGCAGTCGGACAGGGGTCGACTATGGCTACACCTTC
many	TRBV6-5	NA	TRBJ1-5	CASSYAGVQPQHF	TGTGCCAGCAGTTACGCTGGGGTTCAGCCCCAGCATTTT
few	TRBV19	NA	TRBJ2-3	CASSTTGNRGTDTQYF	TGTGCCAGTAGTACCACAGGGAACCGGGGCACAGATACGCAGTATTTT
many	TRBV7-3	NA	TRBJ2-1	CASSFKGSSYNEQFF	TGTGCCAGCAGCTTCAAAGGCAGCTCCTACAATGAGCAGTTCTTC
many	TRBV5-1	TRBD2	TRBJ2-5	CASSLDRRGQETQYF	TGCGCCAGCAGCTTGGATAGGCGGGGGCAAGAGACCCAGTACTTC
many	TRBV12-3/TRBV12-4	NA	TRBJ2-3	CASSLETLGSTDTQYF	TGTGCCAGCAGTTTGGAGACCTTAGGTAGCACAGATACGCAGTATTTT
many	TRBV27	TRBD1	TRBJ1-2	CASSSPGQGRGYTF	TGTGCCAGCAGTTCCCCGGGACAGGGTAGAGGCTACACCTTC
few	TRBV28	NA	TRBJ2-7	CASSNRPQGPPPYEQYF	TGTGCCAGCAGCAACAGGCCCCAAGGACCACCACCCTACGAGCAGTACTTC
many	TRBV9	NA	TRBJ2-7	CASSVPGNEQYF	TGTGCCAGCAGCGTACCAGGGAACGAGCAGTACTTC
once	TRBV11-3	TRBD2	TRBJ2-7	CASSLAGGYGQYF	TGCGCCAGCAGCTTAGCGGGAGGTTACGGGCAGTACTTC
many	TRBV6-5	NA	TRBJ1-1	CASSYSERTEAFF	TGTGCCAGCAGTTACTCTGAACGGACTGAAGCTTTCTTT
NA	TRBV19	NA	TRBJ2-1	CASSIVEGVGYNEQFF	TGTGCCAGTAGTATAGTGGAGGGAGTGGGGTACAATGAGCAGTTCTTC
few	TRBV7-8	NA	TRBJ1-5	CASSEGHSGNQPQHF	TGTGCCAGCAGCGAGGGACATTCTGGCAATCAGCCCCAGCATTTT
many	TRBV4-2	NA	TRBJ1-5	CASSQDRQGRGPQHF	TGTGCCAGCAGCCAAGATAGGCAGGGAAGAGGACCCCAGCATTTT
NA	TRBV28	TRBD2	TRBJ2-7	CASSFSGRGGEQYF	TGTGCCAGCAGTTTTAGCGGGAGGGGGGGGGAGCAGTACTTC
many	TRBV20-1	TRBD1	TRBJ1-1	CSATPRTGLNTEAFF	TGCAGTGCTACTCCTAGGACAGGGTTGAACACTGAAGCTTTCTTT
few	TRBV19	NA	TRBJ2-5	CASSLGQQGRTQYF	TGTGCCAGTAGTCTGGGGCAACAAGGCAGGACCCAGTACTTC
many	TRBV6-1	NA	TRBJ2-7	CASSERHGSYEQYF	TGTGCCAGCAGTGAACGCCATGGAAGCTACGAGCAGTACTTC
many	TRBV28	TRBD1	TRBJ2-3	CASSSRQGSSTDTQYF	TGTGCCAGCAGTTCCAGACAGGGATCTAGCACAGATACGCAGTATTTT
NA	TRBV12-3/TRBV12-4	TRBD1	TRBJ2-1	CASRSPGQNYNEQFF	TGTGCCAGCAGATCTCCGGGACAGAATTACAATGAGCAGTTCTTC
many	TRBV3-1	NA	TRBJ2-1	CASSQAGEGNNEQFF	TGTGCCAGCAGCCAAGCGGGAGAGGGAAACAATGAGCAGTTCTTC
many	TRBV28	NA	TRBJ1-2	CASSQPSQGTSYGYTF	TGTGCCAGCAGTCAACCTTCCCAGGGTACCAGCTATGGCTACACCTTC